The rows below give T cell receptor beta chains drawn from one sample of a study of blood T cell repertoires in COVID-19. Measured with immunoSEQ multiplex PCR; TCRdb has only the in-frame clones, and not every one. The data contain approximately 190,000 clones, around four fifths of them singletons. The sequenced material came from peripheral blood. The receptors stem from a woman in her 70s with active or convalescent COVID-19. CDR3s include the opening cysteine and the closing phenylalanine or tryptophan. A D gene is named only where the DNA matches it firmly. Rows give clone size only sometimes, using once, few, many, or a class for an expanded clone.

TRBV9	TRBD1	-	TRBJ1-2	TGTGCCAGCAGCGTATCTTCGGGCAGGGGGCCGATCCAAGCCGAGAACTATGGCTACACCTTC	CASSVSSGRGPIQAENYGYTF
TRBV10-2	TRBD1	-	TRBJ1-2	TGCGCCAGCAGTGAAAAAGGGACAGCGTCTAACTATGGCTACACCTTC	CASSEKGTASNYGYTF
TRBV28	-	few	TRBJ2-1	TGTGCCAGCAGGACCGGACTGACGTGGCATAGCGAGCAGTTCTTC	CASRTGLTWHSEQFF
TRBV6-1	-	once	TRBJ2-7	TGTGCCAGCAGTGAAGCGGGAGGTAAGGCTCTGTACGAGCAGTACTTC	CASSEAGGKALYEQYF
TRBV19	TRBD1	-	TRBJ2-7	TGTGCCAGTAGTATGAGTAGGACAGGGGTCCGCGAGCAGTACTTC	CASSMSRTGVREQYF
TRBV5-6	-	-	TRBJ2-7	TGTGCCAGCAGCTTGACAGGCTTCTCCTACGAGCAGTACTTC	CASSLTGFSYEQYF
TRBV13	TRBD2	-	TRBJ2-7	TGTGCCAGCAGCTCATCTGGGAGGCGGGAGGACACCACCTACGAGCAGTACTTC	CASSSSGRREDTTYEQYF
TRBV5-1	TRBD2	-	TRBJ2-1	TGCGCCAGCAGCTTGTACGGGACTAGCGCCGAGCAGTTCTTC	CASSLYGTSAEQFF
TRBV2	-	once	TRBJ2-1	TGTGCCAGCAGCTACAGGGTGGGTTCCTACAATGAGCAGTTCTTC	CASSYRVGSYNEQFF
TRBV4-2	TRBD2	-	TRBJ2-2	TGTGCCAGCAGCCCCTCTAGCGGGAACACCGGGGAGCTGTTTTTT	CASSPSSGNTGELFF
TRBV5-4	TRBD1	-	TRBJ2-7	TGTGCCAGCAGCTTACGGACAGGGGTCGAGCAGTACTTC	CASSLRTGVEQYF
TRBV7-9	TRBD2	-	TRBJ2-3	TGTGCCAGCAGCTTAAGGGGAGCGGGAGGCACAGATACGCAGTATTTT	CASSLRGAGGTDTQYF
TRBV5-1	TRBD2	once	TRBJ2-3	TGCGCCAGCAGGGAAGCTGTAAGAGCGGGAAGCACAGATACGCAGTATTTT	CASREAVRAGSTDTQYF
TRBV18	TRBD2	-	TRBJ2-1	TGTGCCAGCTCATCCTCAGGGACTAGCGGAATAAATGAGCAGTTCTTC	CASSSSGTSGINEQFF
TRBV2	-	once	TRBJ1-1	TGTGCCAGCAGTGCCGACATGTCGGAAGCTTTCTTT	CASSADMSEAFF
TRBV27	TRBD2	-	TRBJ2-1	TGTGCCAGCAGAGGGACTAGCGGGACGATGCGTCTGTTCTTC	CASRGTSGTMRLFF
TRBV19	TRBD1	-	TRBJ2-2	TGTGCCAGCGTCGCCGGGACAGGGATCGGGGAGCTGTTTTTT	CASVAGTGIGELFF
TRBV5-1	TRBD1	-	TRBJ2-3	TGCGCCAGTAGACAGGGGAGCACAGATACGCAGTATTTT	CASRQGSTDTQYF
TRBV19	TRBD1	-	TRBJ1-1	TGTGCCAGTAGTCTATATCCGACAGGGATGAACACTGAAGCTTTCTTT	CASSLYPTGMNTEAFF
TRBV2	TRBD1	-	TRBJ2-2	TGTGCCAGCAGTGCCCAGGGGGCAATCACCGGGGAGCTGTTTTTT	CASSAQGAITGELFF
TRBV2	TRBD2	-	TRBJ2-7	TGTGCCAGCAGTGATTGGCGGGGGAGCTCCTACGAGCAGTACTTC	CASSDWRGSSYEQYF
TRBV6-5	TRBD1	-	TRBJ1-2	TGTGCCAGCAGAAACAGGGGCGTCTCGAGTGGCTACACCTTC	CASRNRGVSSGYTF
TRBV7-2	TRBD2	once	TRBJ2-7	TGTGCCAGCAGCTTAGGGACTAGCGGGAGCTACGAGCAGTACTTC	CASSLGTSGSYEQYF
TRBV27	-	-	TRBJ2-3	TGTGCCAGCAGTTTATCTGCAGGGGGGTCGCAGTATTTT	CASSLSAGGSQYF
TRBV27	TRBD1	-	TRBJ1-4	TGTGCCAGCAGGCCCGGGACAGGGCAGGTTGCTTTCAATGAAAAACTGTTTTTT	CASRPGTGQVAFNEKLFF
TRBV6-1	-	-	TRBJ2-4	TGTGCCAGCAGTGAAGCAGCAGGTATAGCCAAAAACATTCAGTACTTC	CASSEAAGIAKNIQYF
TRBV27	TRBD1	-	TRBJ1-2	TGTGCCAGCAGCTCCTTGGGACAGGGAAGCTATGGCTACACCTTC	CASSSLGQGSYGYTF
TRBV11-2	-	-	TRBJ1-5	TGTGCCAGCAGCTTAGGACAGTCGGGCAATCAGCCCCAGCATTTT	CASSLGQSGNQPQHF
TRBV7-2	TRBD2	-	TRBJ2-1	TGTGCCAGCAGCCTCAGACGGGGTAGCGGGAGGGTAGGGGGTTGGGAGCAGTTCTTC	CASSLRRGSGRVGGWEQFF
TRBV10-2	-	few	TRBJ1-5	TGCGCCAGCAGTGAGAGCGGGGGCAATCAGCCCCAGCATTTT	CASSESGGNQPQHF
TRBV13	-	-	TRBJ2-2	TGTGCCAGCAGCTCCCATGACGGGAGAACCACCGGGGAGCTGTTTTTT	CASSSHDGRTTGELFF
TRBV14	TRBD1	-	TRBJ1-1	TGTGCCAGCAGCCAAGGATACGGACAGGCTCAAGCACTGAACACTGAAGCTTTCTTT	CASSQGYGQAQALNTEAFF
TRBV11-3	TRBD1	-	TRBJ2-3	TGTGCCAGCAGCTTAGGGCAGGGGGCAGATACGCAGTATTTT	CASSLGQGADTQYF
TRBV27	TRBD1	few	TRBJ1-2	TGTGCCAGCAGTTCTTGGGACAGGGTAAACTATGGCTACACCTTC	CASSSWDRVNYGYTF
TRBV10-3	-	-	TRBJ1-1	TGTGCCATCAGTGCAGGGTTTGAAGCTTTCTTT	CAISAGFEAFF
TRBV5-1	-	-	TRBJ2-3	TGCGCCAGCAGCGTAACAGGGAATGCAGATACGCAGTATTTT	CASSVTGNADTQYF
TRBV19	-	-	TRBJ1-1	TGTGCCAGTAGTAGTATCGAGACAGCAAGAACGAAAGCTTTCTTT	CASSSIETARTKAFF
TRBV11-3	TRBD1	few	TRBJ1-2	TGTGCCAGCAGCCGACAGGGGTGGGGTATAGCTAACTATGGCTACACCTTC	CASSRQGWGIANYGYTF
TRBV19	TRBD2	-	TRBJ2-1	TGTGCCAGTAGTTTTGCACTAGCGGGAGAAGCACGTAGCAATGAGCAGTTCTTC	CASSFALAGEARSNEQFF
TRBV20-1	-	-	TRBJ1-5	TGCAGTGCTAGTCTCAATCAGCCCCAGCATTTT	CSASLNQPQHF
TRBV6-5	TRBD1	-	TRBJ2-7	TGTGCCAGCAAACCTCCAGGGGGACCACACGAGCAGTACTTC	CASKPPGGPHEQYF
TRBV4-1	TRBD1	-	TRBJ1-5	TGCGCCAGCAGCCAAGTACAGGGGGCCGGCAATCAGCCCCAGCATTTT	CASSQVQGAGNQPQHF
TRBV5-6	TRBD2	-	TRBJ2-1	TGTGCCAGCAGGCGGCTAGCGGGGGCACACAATGAGCAGTTCTTC	CASRRLAGAHNEQFF
TRBV5-4	-	few	TRBJ1-2	TGTGCCAGCAGCTTGGTGGGGCAGAACTATGGCTACACCTTC	CASSLVGQNYGYTF
TRBV4-2	TRBD2	-	TRBJ2-2	TGTGCCAGCAGCCAGCCTCTTCGACTAGCGGGCCCCGGGGAGCTGTTTTTT	CASSQPLRLAGPGELFF
TRBV5-4	TRBD1	-	TRBJ2-7	TGTGCCAGCAGCTTGGCAGGGGGTATTGTATACGAGCAGTACTTC	CASSLAGGIVYEQYF
TRBV4-2	-	few	TRBJ1-2	TGTGCCAGCAGCCAAGATCTAACCGTTAACTATGGCTACACCTTC	CASSQDLTVNYGYTF
TRBV18	TRBD2	-	TRBJ2-1	TGTGCCAGCTCACCCTATCTCCGGGGGACTAGCGGGACTCTACACAATGAGCAGTTCTTC	CASSPYLRGTSGTLHNEQFF
TRBV7-3	-	once	TRBJ2-2	TGTGCCAGCAGCTTTTTGCCTAAACCGGGACTCAAACTAGACGGGGAGCTGTTTTTT	CASSFLPKPGLKLDGELFF
TRBV28	-	-	TRBJ1-2	TGTGCCAGCAGGACAGGTTCTGCTAACTATGGCTACACCTTC	CASRTGSANYGYTF
TRBV14	-	-	TRBJ1-1	TGTGCCAGCAGCCAAGCAAGGACAGCCACTGAAGCTTTCTTT	CASSQARTATEAFF
TRBV5-1	TRBD2	-	TRBJ2-7	TGCGCCAGCGCAGTGGGTCCCCCGGGGGGGGTCCTCTCCTACGAGCAGTACTTC	CASAVGPPGGVLSYEQYF
TRBV20-1	-	-	TRBJ1-1	TGCAGTGCTCAGAAGAACACTGAAGCTTTCTTT	CSAQKNTEAFF
TRBV15	TRBD1	-	TRBJ2-7	TGTGCCACCAGCAGGGATCGTTGGACAGGCCCAAAAACCTACGAGCAGTACTTC	CATSRDRWTGPKTYEQYF
TRBV7-9	TRBD2	-	TRBJ2-1	TGTGCCAGCAGCTTAGCGCAGACTAGCGGGAACAATGAGCAGTTCTTC	CASSLAQTSGNNEQFF